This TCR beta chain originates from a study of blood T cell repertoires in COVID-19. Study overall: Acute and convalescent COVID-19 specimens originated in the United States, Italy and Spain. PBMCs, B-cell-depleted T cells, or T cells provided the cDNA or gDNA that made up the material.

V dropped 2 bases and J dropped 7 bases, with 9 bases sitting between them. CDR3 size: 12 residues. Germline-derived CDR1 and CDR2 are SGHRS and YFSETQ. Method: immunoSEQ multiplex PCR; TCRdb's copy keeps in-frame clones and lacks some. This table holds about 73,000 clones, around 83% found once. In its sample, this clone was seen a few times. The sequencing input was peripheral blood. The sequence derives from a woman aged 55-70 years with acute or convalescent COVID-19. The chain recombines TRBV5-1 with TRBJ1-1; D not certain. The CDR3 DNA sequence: TGCGCCAGCAGCTTCTCTACCGGTGAAGCTTTCTTT. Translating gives CASSFSTGEAFF.